These 28 T cell receptor beta chains were sequenced from one sample in a study of regulatory T cells in long-lasting Graves disease. Noted time point: persistent/refractory GD, antithyroid drugs over 5 years with positive TRAb. The TCR library was made from RNA extracted from PBMCs. Both iRepertoire HTBI primers and Arm-PCR of CDR3 regions were used to build the TCR beta libraries. TCRdb analysed the multiplex PCR reads with MiXCR anew, one entry per CDR3 protein. The sample holds around 500,000 distinct CDR3 sequences; under 25% are singletons and the top ten take under 9%. This material consisted of peripheral blood mononuclear cells (PBMCs), taken when the disease was refractory, from a patient treated with antithyroid drugs. The receptor source for this set is a female donor with Graves disease.

V and J are TRBV7-9 and TRBJ2-1; D is ambiguous. CDR3 size: 14 residues. Trimming took off 1 base at V and 7 bases at J, with 11 bases between the two ends. Germline lookup yields CDR1 SEHNR and CDR2 FQNEAQ (reference sequence). The CDR3 DNA follows: TGTGCCAGCAGCTTAGGGGGATTGGGGAATGAGCAGTTCTTC. Amino acids: CASSLGGLGNEQFF.

This clonotype has ten or more counts. The chain has TRBV28 and TRBJ2-2; maybe TRBD2 (5 bases). The CDR3 length is 15 residues. In germline, CDR1 is MDHEN, CDR2 SYDVKM. Trimming left V 4 bases short and J 2 bases short, with 11 bases between. The CDR3 region is CASSYKAVNTGELFF. Here the CDR3 DNA reads TGTGCCAGCAGTTATAAAGCGGTTAACACCGGGGAGCTGTTTTTT. Full variable domain (outside the CDR3, taken from reference TRBV28 and TRBJ2-2): DVKVTQSSRYLVKRTGEKVFLECVQDMDHENMFWYRQDPGLGLRLIYFSYDVKMKEKGDIPEGYSVSREKKERFSLILESASTNQTSMYLCASSYKAVNTGELFFGEGSRLTVL.

This clonotype was observed at least ten times. This rearrangement joins TRBV6-5 to TRBJ2-7, with D unclear. This CDR3 contains 14 residues. Trimming took 3 bases from V and 1 from J, leaving 10 bases between them. The germline V gene encodes CDR1 MNHEY and CDR2 SVGAGI. CDR3 sequence: CASSYSIGSYEQYF. As DNA, the CDR3 is TGTGCCAGCAGTTATTCAATCGGATCCTACGAGCAGTACTTC.

The chain employs TRBV5-1 and TRBJ2-1; possible D gene TRBD2, 6 bases. The germline V gene encodes CDR1 SGHRS and CDR2 YFSETQ. This CDR3 contains 15 residues. V lost 3 bases, J lost 0 bases, and 10 bases lay in between. The CDR3 DNA reads as TGCGCCAGCAGCTCCGGGAGCCTCTCCTACAATGAGCAGTTCTTC. Translated, it gives CASSSGSLSYNEQFF.

Ten or more counts support this clonotype. V usage is TRBV7-2 and J usage is TRBJ2-7; D remains unclear. The V gene lost 3 bases and the J gene lost 5 bases, with 8 bases spanning the gap. This CDR3 is built from 12 residues. Germline loops: CDR1 SGHTA, CDR2 FQGNSA. The CDR3 here is CASSFNTDEQYF. CDR3 nucleotides: TGTGCCAGCAGCTTTAACACCGACGAGCAGTACTTC.

The V gene is TRBV19, the J gene TRBJ2-7; TRBD1 is a possible D gene (6 bases). V was clipped by 3 bases and J by 5 bases, with 17 bases between them. The germline V gene encodes CDR1 LNHDA and CDR2 SQIVND (reference sequence). This CDR3 is 15 amino acids long. The CDR3 protein is CASSINLRTANEQYF. In nucleotides, the CDR3 is TGTGCCAGTAGTATCAATCTCAGGACAGCCAACGAGCAGTACTTC.

This clonotype has at least ten counts. The chain has TRBV11-2 and TRBJ2-5; D ambiguous. CDR1 and CDR2 (germline): SGHAT, FQNNGV. CDR3 length: 13 amino acids. Between the trimmed V and J ends, which lost 3 bases and 5 bases, there was a span of 10 bases. CDR3 DNA sequence: TGTGCCAGCAGCTTCGGGCATTCGGAGACCCAGTACTTC. It is translated as CASSFGHSETQYF. The whole variable domain, remainder taken from reference TRBV11-2 and TRBJ2-5, is EAGVAQSPRYKIIEKRQSVAFWCNPISGHATLYWYQQILGQGPKLLIQFQNNGVVDDSQLPKDRFSAERLKGVDSTLKIQPAKLEDSAVYLCASSFGHSETQYFGPGTRLLVL.

In this sample, this clonotype turned up many times. The chain recombines TRBV9 with TRBJ2-7; D not resolved. The germline V and J ends were trimmed by 4 bases and 1 base, with 9 bases remaining between them. Germline V gene data show CDR1 as SGDLS and CDR2 as YYNGEE. The length of the CDR3 is 13 residues. For the CDR3, the DNA is TGTGCCAGCAGCTCCTCCGCTTCCTACGAGCAGTACTTC. Protein sequence: CASSSSASYEQYF.

In the case of this clonotype: A much more abundant neighbour one base away suggests this may be a read error. The chain carries TRBV6-1 and TRBJ1-1; D is perhaps TRBD1 (6 bases). V shed 8 bases and J shed 1 base, with 17 bases lying between them. The CDR3 runs 15 residues. Germline V gene data show CDR1 as MNHNS and CDR2 as SASEGT. CDR3 sequence reads: CASLPAAGANTEAFF. The CDR3 region has the DNA TGTGCCAGCCTACCTGCGGCAGGGGCGAACACTGAAGCTTTCTTT.

This clonotype was seen at least ten times. The V gene is TRBV6-1, the J gene TRBJ2-7, with a weak D call TRBD2 (5 bases). Trimming stripped 5 bases from V and 2 bases from J, with 19 bases between. Germline V lookup: CDR1 MNHNS, CDR2 SASEGT. The CDR3 is made up of 16 amino acids. This CDR3 is CASSLTIEGSAYEQYF. The CDR3, as DNA: TGTGCCAGCAGTCTGACCATCGAGGGATCGGCCTACGAGCAGTACTTC.

V is TRBV5-8 and J is TRBJ1-5; D not resolved. Germline CDR1 is SGHTS and CDR2 is YDEGEE. The CDR3 is made up of 17 amino acids. Trimming pared 0 bases from V and 3 bases from J, leaving 16 bases between. The CDR3 loop reads CASSLAPPQTLNQPQHF. Written as DNA, the CDR3 is TGTGCCAGCAGCTTGGCCCCCCCACAGACCCTCAATCAGCCCCAGCATTTT. The variable domain in full, completed from reference TRBV5-8 and TRBJ1-5, reads EAGVTQSPTHLIKTRGQQATLRCSPISGHTSVYWYQQALGLGLQFLLWYDEGEERNRGNFPPRFSGRQFPNYSSELNVNALELEDSALYLCASSLAPPQTLNQPQHFGDGTRLSIL.

This clonotype showed up many times. The rearrangement uses TRBV19 and TRBJ2-5; 9 bases match TRBD1. V shed 4 bases and J 6 bases; nucleotides not matched to a gene: 9. The CDR3 spans 15 residues. Looked up from germline, CDR1 is LNHDA and CDR2 is SQIVND (reference sequence). DNA for the CDR3: TGTGCCAGTAGTAATACCGGGACAGGGAGTAAGACCCAGTACTTC. Its protein product is CASSNTGTGSKTQYF.

This clonotype was observed at least ten times. The V call is TRBV10-2, the J call TRBJ2-7, with a tentative D call TRBD2 (6 bases). The CDR3 is made up of 13 amino acids. Trimming cost V 7 bases and J 9 bases, with 19 bases left between them. CDR1 WSHSY and CDR2 SAAADI come from the germline V gene. The CDR3 DNA is TGCGCCAGCAACCGGGACTCCCTTACGCGGCAGTACTTC. This sequence encodes CASNRDSLTRQYF.

The sample holds a few counts of this clonotype. This chain links TRBV6-1 with TRBJ1-2; possibly TRBD1 for D (6 bases). Germline assignment: CDR1 MNHNS and CDR2 SASEGT. The CDR3 contains 15 residues. The ends were cut back, 2 bases at V and 4 bases at J, with 14 bases in the middle. Here the CDR3 reads CASSEIGGQGYGYTF. In DNA form, the CDR3 reads TGTGCCAGCAGTGAAATAGGGGGGCAAGGCTATGGCTACACCTTC.

The chain employs TRBV6-1 and TRBJ2-7; 10 bases fit TRBD2. CDR1 is MNHNS, CDR2 SASEGT, per germline. The CDR3 extends over 18 amino acids. Trimming removed 10 bases from V and 1 base from J; junction bases left unmatched: 19. The CDR3 DNA reads TGTGCCACCGCAGGGAAATCCTTAGCGGGAGGAAGGTCCTACGAGCAGTACTTC. It translates to CATAGKSLAGGRSYEQYF.

This clonotype was counted between two and nine times. CDR3 coding DNA: TGTGCCAGCAGTGGGGCGGGGGGGGAAACTGAAGCTTTCTTT. Its protein product is CASSGAGGETEAFF. The chain combines TRBV6-1 with TRBJ1-1; tentatively, D is TRBD1 (5 bases). CDR1 MNHNS and CDR2 SASEGT come from the germline V gene. The CDR3 spans 14 residues. Trimming cost V 4 bases and J 5 bases, with 14 bases left between them.

This clonotype was counted only a few times. This chain links TRBV7-9 with TRBJ2-4; no clear D gene. Trimming removed 1 base at V and 0 bases at J, with 16 bases between. CDR3 length: 18 amino acids. Germline V gene sequence: CDR1 SEHNR, CDR2 FQNEAQ (reference sequence). The CDR3 is CASSLVDLKTLAKNIQYF. CDR3 sequence (DNA): TGTGCCAGCAGCTTAGTGGACCTTAAGACTTTAGCCAAAAACATTCAGTACTTC.

In its sample, this clonotype was seen many times. The chain recombines TRBV11-1 with TRBJ2-7; D is possibly TRBD1 or TRBD2 (5 bases each). Trimming took 4 bases from V and 2 from J, leaving 15 bases between them. The CDR3 consists of 15 residues. Germline CDR1 SGHAT, CDR2 FQDESV (reference sequence). The CDR3 protein is CASSSGTWGTYEQYF. The CDR3 DNA follows: TGTGCCAGCAGCTCCGGGACGTGGGGAACCTACGAGCAGTACTTC.

This clonotype was seen repeatedly, ten times or more. This sequence joins TRBV11-2 and TRBJ2-1, with 8 bases lining up with TRBD2. Germline lookup yields CDR1 SGHAT and CDR2 FQNNGV. The CDR3 extends over 13 amino acids. V lost 2 bases, J lost 8 bases, and 2 bases stayed unmatched. The CDR3, as DNA: TGTGCCAGCAGCTTACGAGCGGGGGATGAGCAGTTCTTC. Translated: CASSLRAGDEQFF.

In this sample, this clonotype turned up many times. This sequence joins TRBV7-6 and TRBJ2-2; 7 positions agree with TRBD2. Germline assignment: CDR1 SGHVS and CDR2 FNYEAQ. This CDR3 region has 18 residues. The junction had 10 bases not matched to a gene; V was cut back by 1 base and J by 2 bases. The CDR3 coding sequence is TGTGCCAGCAGCTTAGAGGTGGGCCTAGCGGCAAACACCGGGGAGCTGTTTTTT. Translating it yields CASSLEVGLAANTGELFF.

The genes are TRBV6-1 and TRBJ1-4; 7 bases match TRBD1. The germline V gene encodes CDR1 MNHNS and CDR2 SASEGT. The CDR3 runs to 15 residues. J lost 6 bases, V lost 6 bases, and 10 bases had no gene match. In DNA form, the CDR3 reads TGTGCCAGCAGCCCCATTAGGGGGCAATATGAAAAACTGTTTTTT. The encoded protein is CASSPIRGQYEKLFF.

In the case of this clonotype: Given a much more abundant clone one base away, this may be a read error. V usage is TRBV14 and J usage is TRBJ1-4; TRBD1 agrees at 7 bases. The CDR3 runs to 16 residues. CDR1 is SGHDN, CDR2 FVKESK, per germline. The CDR3 loop reads CAGSQDLRAGGEKLFF. CDR3 DNA: TGTGCCGGCAGCCAAGACCTTCGGGCAGGGGGGGAAAAACTGTTTTTT.

This clonotype appeared a few times. V is TRBV4-2 and J is TRBJ1-4; D not certain. Trimming stripped 3 bases from V and 7 bases from J, with 15 bases between. There are 15 residues in the CDR3. CDR1 is LGHNA and CDR2 is YNFKEQ in the germline V gene. Written as DNA, the CDR3 is TGTGCCAGCAGCCACGACACCTCGGCGGGTGAAAAACTGTTTTTT. This sequence encodes CASSHDTSAGEKLFF.

This clonotype was picked up one time. J is TRBJ2-1 and V is TRBV12-3 or TRBV12-4; TRBD2 might be the D (6 bases). Trimming removed 6 bases at V and 6 bases at J, with 12 bases between. The CDR3 runs to 13 residues. CDR3 loop: CASRPTSGNEQFF. The CDR3 nucleotides are TGTGCCAGCAGACCGACTAGTGGCAATGAGCAGTTCTTC.

This clonotype has only a few counts. The chain is built from TRBV5-5 and TRBJ1-4; TRBD1 might be the D (6 bases). Looked up from germline, CDR1 is SGHKS and CDR2 is YYEKEE (reference sequence). CDR3 size: 15 residues. V lost 4 bases, J lost 7 bases, and 17 bases lay in between. CDR3 amino acids: CASSPPLLGGEKLFF. CDR3 nucleotide sequence: TGTGCCAGCAGCCCCCCACTCCTAGGGGGTGAAAAACTGTTTTTT.

Many counts were recorded for this clonotype. The chain links TRBV5-1 to TRBJ2-7; tentative D call: TRBD1 (6 bases). CDR3 length equals 15 residues. The V end lost 2 bases, the J end lost 0 bases, and 12 bases lay between the germline ends. CDR1 and CDR2 from the germline V gene are SGHRS and YFSETQ. The CDR3 is CASSLNARGSYEQYF. For the CDR3, the DNA is TGCGCCAGCAGCTTAAACGCCAGGGGCTCCTACGAGCAGTACTTC.

The chain carries TRBV29-1 and TRBJ1-1; D is possibly TRBD1 (6 bases). CDR1 is SQVTM and CDR2 is ANQGSEA in the germline V gene. The V gene lost 0 bases and the J gene lost 6 bases, with 14 bases spanning the gap. The CDR3 totals 14 residues. For the CDR3, the DNA is TGCAGCGTTGAAGATCGGCAGGGGATAGCTGAAGCTTTCTTT. The encoded protein is CSVEDRQGIAEAFF.

This clonotype was observed many times. The chain joins TRBV27 to TRBJ2-7; the D gene is possibly TRBD1 (6 bases). This CDR3 is 14 amino acids long. V lost 6 bases, J lost 0 bases, and 12 bases lay in between. The germline CDR1 and CDR2 sequences are MNHEY and SMNVEV (reference sequence). The CDR3 region is CASSVTGYSYEQYF. The DNA for the CDR3 is TGTGCCAGCAGCGTCACAGGGTACTCCTACGAGCAGTACTTC.